These T cell receptor beta chains were read from a single sample in a study of OX40 agonist ivuxolimab in advanced cancers. TCRdb's table, derived via immunoSEQ multiplex PCR, lists solely in-frame clones and lacks some. Among 55,000 to 70,000 clones listed, roughly 81% were seen once. The sequencing here drew on CD4+ or CD8+ T cells sorted from blood, taken in a trial of the OX40 agonist ivuxolimab. These receptors all come from an adult with an advanced solid tumor such as melanoma, head and neck, liver or kidney cancer. Both conserved end residues are part of each CDR3. The D gene is left open where the match is weak.

cdr3_nt: TGTGCCAGCAGTGCTACTGCAGGGGGGGGGCAGCCCCAGCATTTT; cdr3_aa: CASSATAGGGQPQHF; j_call: TRBJ1-5; v_call: TRBV6-1; d_call: TRBD1
cdr3_nt: TGTGCCAGCAGCCAAGGTGTGGGGACTAGCGGATACAATGAGCAGTTCTTC; cdr3_aa: CASSQGVGTSGYNEQFF; j_call: TRBJ2-1; v_call: TRBV4-2; d_call: TRBD2
cdr3_nt: TGCGCCAGCAGTTTCAGCACCTTGGACGGAAACACCATATATTTT; cdr3_aa: CASSFSTLDGNTIYF; j_call: TRBJ1-3; v_call: TRBV4-1; d_call: NA
cdr3_nt: TGCGCCAGCAGCTTGGACTCGATTTCCGGGGAGCTGTTTTTT; cdr3_aa: CASSLDSISGELFF; j_call: TRBJ2-2; v_call: TRBV5-1; d_call: NA
cdr3_nt: TGCGCCAGCAGCCAAGCTCGGGACAGACGGCGGGAGCTGTTTTTT; cdr3_aa: CASSQARDRRRELFF; j_call: TRBJ2-2; v_call: TRBV4-1; d_call: TRBD1
cdr3_nt: TGTGCCAGCAGAGCCGGGACCACCTCCTACAATGAGCAGTTCTTC; cdr3_aa: CASRAGTTSYNEQFF; j_call: TRBJ2-1; v_call: TRBV2; d_call: NA
cdr3_nt: TGTGCCAGCAGCTTAACTCCGACAGGGAGAATCTACGAGCAGTACTTC; cdr3_aa: CASSLTPTGRIYEQYF; j_call: TRBJ2-7; v_call: TRBV7-3; d_call: TRBD1
cdr3_nt: TGTGCCAGCAGCTTAAACCCAAGTAACTACAATGAGCAGTTCTTC; cdr3_aa: CASSLNPSNYNEQFF; j_call: TRBJ2-1; v_call: TRBV7-6; d_call: NA
cdr3_nt: TGTGCCAGCACATTCGGGACACGTCCCTACGAGCAGTACTTC; cdr3_aa: CASTFGTRPYEQYF; j_call: TRBJ2-7; v_call: TRBV6-1; d_call: NA
cdr3_nt: TGTGCCAGCAGCTTCCCAGGGTTTTCCGGGGCCAACGTCCTGACTTTC; cdr3_aa: CASSFPGFSGANVLTF; j_call: TRBJ2-6; v_call: TRBV5-6; d_call: NA
cdr3_nt: TGTGCCAGCAGTTTATGGAGAGGAGAGACCCAGTACTTC; cdr3_aa: CASSLWRGETQYF; j_call: TRBJ2-5; v_call: TRBV28; d_call: NA
cdr3_nt: TGTGCCAGCAGCTTAGACGGGTACGAGCAGTACTTC; cdr3_aa: CASSLDGYEQYF; j_call: TRBJ2-7; v_call: TRBV11-3; d_call: NA
cdr3_nt: TGTGCCAGCAGCACGGGGGGTGGCGGGAGCCCAAATACGCAGTATTTT; cdr3_aa: CASSTGGGGSPNTQYF; j_call: TRBJ2-3; v_call: TRBV5-4; d_call: TRBD2
cdr3_nt: TGTGCCAGCAGCCCCTCGTGGGAATTGGAGGGCTACACCTTC; cdr3_aa: CASSPSWELEGYTF; j_call: TRBJ1-2; v_call: TRBV11-3; d_call: NA
cdr3_nt: TGTGCAAGTCGCTTTCCGCGACCGGGAGAGGGGGACACTGAAGCTTTCTTT; cdr3_aa: CASRFPRPGEGDTEAFF; j_call: TRBJ1-1; v_call: TRBV12-2; d_call: NA